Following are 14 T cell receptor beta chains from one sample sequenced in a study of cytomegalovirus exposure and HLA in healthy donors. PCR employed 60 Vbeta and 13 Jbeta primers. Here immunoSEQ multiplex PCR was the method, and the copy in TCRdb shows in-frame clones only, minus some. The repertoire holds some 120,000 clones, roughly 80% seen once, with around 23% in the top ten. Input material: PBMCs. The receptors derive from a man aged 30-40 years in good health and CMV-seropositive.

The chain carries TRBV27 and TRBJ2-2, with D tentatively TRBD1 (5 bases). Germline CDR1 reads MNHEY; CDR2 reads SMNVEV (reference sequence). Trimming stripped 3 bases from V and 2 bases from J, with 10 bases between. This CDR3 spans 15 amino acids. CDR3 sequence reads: CASSLNGANTGELFF. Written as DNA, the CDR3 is TGTGCCAGCAGTTTGAATGGGGCCAACACCGGGGAGCTGTTTTTT.

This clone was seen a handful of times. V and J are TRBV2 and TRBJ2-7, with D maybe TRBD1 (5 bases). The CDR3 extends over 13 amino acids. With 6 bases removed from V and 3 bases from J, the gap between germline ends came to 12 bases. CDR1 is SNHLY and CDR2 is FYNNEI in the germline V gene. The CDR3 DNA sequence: TGTGCCAGCAGCCTGACAGTGATCTACGAGCAGTACGTC. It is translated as CASSLTVIYEQYV.

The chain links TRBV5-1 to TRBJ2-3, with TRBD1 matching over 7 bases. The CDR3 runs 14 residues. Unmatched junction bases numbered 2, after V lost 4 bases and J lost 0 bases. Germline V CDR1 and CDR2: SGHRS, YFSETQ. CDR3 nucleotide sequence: TGCGCCAGCAGCGTGGGACAGAGCACAGATACGCAGTATTTT. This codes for CASSVGQSTDTQYF.

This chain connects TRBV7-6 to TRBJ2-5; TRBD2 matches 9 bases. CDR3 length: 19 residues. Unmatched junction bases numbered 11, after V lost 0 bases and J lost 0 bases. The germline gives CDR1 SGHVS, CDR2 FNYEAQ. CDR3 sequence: CASSLAISSASGDQETQYF. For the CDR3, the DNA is TGTGCCAGCAGCTTAGCGATTTCGTCGGCTAGCGGGGACCAAGAGACCCAGTACTTC. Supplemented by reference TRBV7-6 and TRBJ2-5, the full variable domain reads GAGVSQSPRYKVTKRGQDVALRCDPISGHVSLYWYRQALGQGPEFLTYFNYEAQQDKSGLPNDRFSAERPEGSISTLTIQRTEQRDSAMYRCASSLAISSASGDQETQYFGPGTRLLVL.

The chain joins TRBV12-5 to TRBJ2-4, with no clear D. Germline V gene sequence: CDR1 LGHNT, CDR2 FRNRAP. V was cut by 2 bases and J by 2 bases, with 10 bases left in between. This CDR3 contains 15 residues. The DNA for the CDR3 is TGTGCTAGTGGTTTGACCGGCGGATCCAAAAACATTCAGTACTTC. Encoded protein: CASGLTGGSKNIQYF.

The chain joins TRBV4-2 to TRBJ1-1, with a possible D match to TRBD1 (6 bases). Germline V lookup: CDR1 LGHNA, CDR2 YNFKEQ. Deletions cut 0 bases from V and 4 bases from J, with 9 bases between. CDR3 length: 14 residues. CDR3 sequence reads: CASSQERGGTEAFF. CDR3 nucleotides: TGTGCCAGCAGCCAAGAGAGAGGGGGCACTGAAGCTTTCTTT.

CDR3 in amino acids: CAWTRLSLAKNIQYF. The CDR3 DNA sequence: TGTGCCTGGACCCGCCTAAGCCTAGCCAAAAACATTCAGTACTTC. The chain recombines TRBV30 with TRBJ2-4; the D is unclear. V shed 4 bases and J shed 0 bases, with 13 bases lying between them. In germline, CDR1 is GTSNPN, CDR2 SVGIG (reference sequence). This CDR3 has 15 amino acids.

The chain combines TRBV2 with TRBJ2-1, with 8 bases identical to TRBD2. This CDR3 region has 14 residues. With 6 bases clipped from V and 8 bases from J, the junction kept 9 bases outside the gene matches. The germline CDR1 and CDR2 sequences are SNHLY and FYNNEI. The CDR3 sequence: CASRWLAGGDEQFF. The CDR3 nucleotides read TGTGCCAGCAGATGGCTAGCGGGCGGGGATGAGCAGTTCTTC.

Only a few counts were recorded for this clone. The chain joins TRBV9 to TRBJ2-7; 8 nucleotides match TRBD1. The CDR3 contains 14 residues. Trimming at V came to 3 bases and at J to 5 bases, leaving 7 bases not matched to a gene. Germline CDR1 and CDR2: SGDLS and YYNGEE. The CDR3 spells CASSGAGGTDEQYF. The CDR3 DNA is TGTGCCAGCAGCGGGGCAGGGGGCACCGACGAGCAGTACTTC.

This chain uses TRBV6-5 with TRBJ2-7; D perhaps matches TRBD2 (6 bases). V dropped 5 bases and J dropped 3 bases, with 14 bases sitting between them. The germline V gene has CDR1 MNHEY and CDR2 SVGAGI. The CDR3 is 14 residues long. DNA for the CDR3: TGTGCCAGCAGTGAAACTAGCAGACGCTACGAGCAGTACGTC. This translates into CASSETSRRYEQYV.

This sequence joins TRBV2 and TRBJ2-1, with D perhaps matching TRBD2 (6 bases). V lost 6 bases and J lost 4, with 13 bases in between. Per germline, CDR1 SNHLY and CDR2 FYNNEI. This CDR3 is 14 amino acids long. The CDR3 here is CASRFTSFYNEQFF. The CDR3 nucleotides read TGTGCCAGCAGGTTCACTAGCTTTTACAATGAGCAGTTCTTC.

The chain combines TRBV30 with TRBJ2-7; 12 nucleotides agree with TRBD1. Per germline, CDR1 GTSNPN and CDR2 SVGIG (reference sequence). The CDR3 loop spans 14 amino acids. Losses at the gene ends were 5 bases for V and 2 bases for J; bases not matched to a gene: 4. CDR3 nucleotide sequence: TGTGCCTGGGCGGGACAGGGGGCTACCTACGAGCAGTACTTC. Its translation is CAWAGQGATYEQYF.

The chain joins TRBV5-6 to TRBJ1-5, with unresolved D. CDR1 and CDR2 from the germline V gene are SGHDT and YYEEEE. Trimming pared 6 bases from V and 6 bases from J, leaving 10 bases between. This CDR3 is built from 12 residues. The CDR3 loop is CASTIRGQPQHF. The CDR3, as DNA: TGTGCCAGCACCATACGGGGTCAGCCCCAGCATTTT.

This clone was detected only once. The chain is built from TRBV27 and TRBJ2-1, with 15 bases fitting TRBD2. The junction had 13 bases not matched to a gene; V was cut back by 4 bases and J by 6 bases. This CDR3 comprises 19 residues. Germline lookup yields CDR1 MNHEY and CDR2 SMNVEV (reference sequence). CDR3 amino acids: CASSSTGPGTSGRINEQFF. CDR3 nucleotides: TGTGCCAGCAGTTCAACGGGGCCCGGGACTAGCGGGAGGATCAATGAGCAGTTCTTC.